This TCR beta chain was profiled in a study of shared clonotypes between healthy human individuals. As regards this clone: The antigen remains unidentified.

Nashville, Tennessee was home to all donors, each a Caucasian adult. Profiled with immunoSEQ multiplex PCR; TCRdb holds only in-frame clones, not every one. Counted here are roughly 2.5 million clones, about 92% occurring once; the ten biggest clones make up about 0.13%. Study-level results: The generation probabilities recorded for non-shared clonotypes fell below those of clonotypes shared by all four donors.

The CDR3 totals 17 residues. Germline CDR1 reads SGHRS; CDR2 reads YFSETQ. After removal of 5 bases from V and 3 bases from J, the junction contained 14 bases not matched to a gene. The sequenced material came from naive CD4+ T cells sorted from blood. Subset: CD45RA+ positively selected. The chain links TRBV5-1 to TRBJ2-1, with 7 bases that match TRBD2. The source is a man aged 18 to 30 in good health. In nucleotides, the CDR3 is TGCGCCAGCAGGGAGGACTCACGGGGGGTTGGCTACAATGAGCAGTTCTTC. The encoded protein is CASREDSRGVGYNEQFF.